The source of this T cell receptor beta chain is a study of T-cell memory formation after mild COVID-19. This clonotype was detected many times. The antigen remains undetermined. TCRdb reprocessed the 5' RACE reads via MiXCR and lists one record per CDR3 protein. This sample carries 400,000 or so distinct CDR3 sequences, approximately 21% of them seen once, and the ten largest clones take around 13%. Points from the study as a whole: CD4/CD8 balance characterized clones contracting day 15 to 85, and CD4+ skew characterized later expanders.

Trimming took 0 bases from V and 8 from J; bases not matched to a gene: 7. The CDR3 spans 15 residues. Germline CDR1 and CDR2: LGHNA and YSLEER. This TCR was sampled from an adult woman who had mild COVID-19 (a few samples of this study predate the infection). Cell type and time point are not known. V and J are TRBV4-3 and TRBJ2-1; 7 nucleotides match TRBD1. Sequenced material: PBMCs or a T cell subset sorted from them (not recorded which). This CDR3 is CASSQDQGVRDEQFF. DNA of the CDR3: TGCGCCAGCAGCCAAGATCAGGGGGTAAGGGATGAGCAGTTCTTC.